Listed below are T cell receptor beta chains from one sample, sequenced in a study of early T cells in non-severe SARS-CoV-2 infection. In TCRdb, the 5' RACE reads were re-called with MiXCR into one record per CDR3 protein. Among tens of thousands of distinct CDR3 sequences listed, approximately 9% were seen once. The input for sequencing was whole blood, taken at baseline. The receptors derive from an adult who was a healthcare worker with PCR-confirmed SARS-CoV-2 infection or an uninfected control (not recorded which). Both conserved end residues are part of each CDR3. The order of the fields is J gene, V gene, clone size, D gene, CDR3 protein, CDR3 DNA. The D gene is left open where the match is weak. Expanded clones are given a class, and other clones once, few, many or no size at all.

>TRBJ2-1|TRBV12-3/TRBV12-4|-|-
CASSLVGGVDYNEQFF
TGTGCCAGCAGTTTAGTCGGGGGTGTAGACTACAATGAGCAGTTCTTC
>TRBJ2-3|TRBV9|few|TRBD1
CASSPGGTQYF
TGTGCCAGCAGCCCAGGGGGTACGCAGTATTTT
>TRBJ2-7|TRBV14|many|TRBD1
CASSLTGTATTRKYF
TGTGCCAGCAGCCTCACGGGGACAGCCACCACCAGGAAGTACTTC
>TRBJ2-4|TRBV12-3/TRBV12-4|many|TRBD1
CASTLTGGKNIQYF
TGTGCCAGCACGCTGACAGGGGGGAAAAACATTCAGTACTTC
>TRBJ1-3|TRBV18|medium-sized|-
CASSPPTRNTIYF
TGTGCCAGCTCACCACCGACCAGAAACACCATATATTTT
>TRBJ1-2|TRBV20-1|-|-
CSARTDTARYGYTF
TGCAGTGCTAGAACAGACACCGCTCGCTATGGCTACACCTTC
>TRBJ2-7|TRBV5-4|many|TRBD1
CASSRGQTYEQYF
TGTGCCAGCAGCAGGGGACAGACCTACGAGCAGTACTTC
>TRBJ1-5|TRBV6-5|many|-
CASGTGNQPQHF
TGTGCCAGCGGGACGGGCAATCAGCCCCAGCATTTT
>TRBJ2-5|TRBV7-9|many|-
CASSSTWREQETQYF
TGTGCCAGCAGCTCGACGTGGAGAGAGCAAGAGACCCAGTACTTC
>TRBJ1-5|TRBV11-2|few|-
CASSLEGTFQPQHF
TGTGCCAGCAGCTTAGAGGGGACTTTCCAGCCCCAGCATTTT
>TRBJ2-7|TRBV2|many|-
CASSDRGNEQYF
TGTGCCAGCAGTGACAGGGGCAACGAGCAGTACTTC
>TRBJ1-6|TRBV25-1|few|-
CASSGRGNSPLHF
TGTGCCAGCAGTGGGCGGGGGAATTCACCCCTCCACTTT
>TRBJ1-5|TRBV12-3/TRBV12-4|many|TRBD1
CASSLDSGGSSSNQPQHF
TGTGCCAGCAGTTTAGACTCAGGGGGCTCAAGTAGCAATCAGCCCCAGCATTTT
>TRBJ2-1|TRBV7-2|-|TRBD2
CASSPRLAGGNEQFF
TGTGCCAGCAGCCCCAGGCTAGCGGGGGGCAATGAGCAGTTCTTC
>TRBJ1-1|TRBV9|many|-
CASSVGRSRTEAFF
TGTGCCAGCAGCGTCGGCAGGTCCCGCACTGAAGCTTTCTTT
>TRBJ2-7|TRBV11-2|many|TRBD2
CASSELAGGPIEQYF
TGTGCCAGCAGCGAACTAGCGGGGGGGCCCATCGAGCAGTACTTC
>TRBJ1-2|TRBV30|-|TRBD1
CAWSAGTGRGYTF
TGTGCCTGGAGCGCCGGGACAGGGAGAGGCTACACCTTC
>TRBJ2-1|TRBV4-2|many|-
CASSQAGAGIGNEQFF
TGTGCCAGCAGCCAAGCTGGGGCGGGAATTGGAAATGAGCAGTTCTTC
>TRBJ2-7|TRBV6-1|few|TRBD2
CASGRALYEQYF
TGTGCCAGCGGGAGGGCCTTGTACGAGCAGTACTTC
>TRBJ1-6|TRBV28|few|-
CASSPSPSALHF
TGTGCCAGCAGTCCCTCACCGAGTGCCCTCCACTTT
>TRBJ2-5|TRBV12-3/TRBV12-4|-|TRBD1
CAGSPETGAGGETQYF
TGTGCCGGCAGTCCAGAGACAGGGGCAGGAGGAGAGACCCAGTACTTC
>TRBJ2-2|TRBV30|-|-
CAWSVLIHLNSPELFF
TGTGCCTGGAGTGTACTCATACACCTAAACAGCCCCGAGCTGTTTTTT
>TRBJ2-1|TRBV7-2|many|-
CASSQGRSSYNEQFF
TGTGCCAGCAGCCAGGGCAGATCCTCCTACAATGAGCAGTTCTTC
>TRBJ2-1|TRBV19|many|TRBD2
CASSIRSGGSYNEQFF
TGTGCCAGTAGTATCCGGAGCGGGGGGTCCTACAATGAGCAGTTCTTC
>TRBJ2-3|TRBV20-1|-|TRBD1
CSAGDRGLDTQYF
TGCAGTGCTGGAGACAGGGGGCTCGATACGCAGTATTTT